This entry concerns a single TCR beta chain. This specimen belongs to a study of blood T cell repertoires in COVID-19. Original analysis: Reference gene primer amplification yielded estimated nucleated cell counts. Assay used: immunoSEQ multiplex PCR; TCRdb lists only in-frame clones, some missing. D and trimming come from the DNA, and the V and J calls and clone size come from that table. The sample shows about 180,000 clones, 82% of them seen only once. The material sequenced was peripheral blood. The source of this sequence is a woman older than 75 with active or convalescent COVID-19.

The CDR3 region is CASSQDRGAGTEAFF. CDR3 coding DNA: TGTGCCAGCTCACAGGACAGGGGTGCGGGCACTGAAGCTTTCTTT. The J gene is TRBJ1-1, the V gene TRBV18; 9 bases line up with TRBD1. Germline-derived CDR1 and CDR2 are KGHSH and LQKENI. Germline trimming cut 4 bases from V and 4 bases from J; bases unmatched to any gene: 7. The CDR3 sequence is 15 residues long.